Listed below are T cell receptor beta chains from one sample, sequenced in a study of shared clonotypes between healthy human individuals. The protocol was immunoSEQ multiplex PCR, while the TCRdb copy is restricted to in-frame clones and leaves out a portion. Of roughly 680,000 clones listed, 72% are singletons. Source material: memory CD4+ T cells sorted from blood. The receptors shown here come from a woman in her twenties or thirties in good health. Each CDR3 is given with its conserved first and last residue. D genes are given only for firm matches.

>TRBV28|TRBJ2-3|.
CASSLSQGIGDTQYF
>TRBV7-2|TRBJ1-1|TRBD1
CASSSRQGTEAFF
>TRBV6-5|TRBJ2-2|TRBD2
CASSYTSGNTGELFF
>TRBV30|TRBJ1-4|.
CAWSTGVPEKLFF
>TRBV7-8|TRBJ1-5|.
CASSATGRGGNQPQHF
>TRBV29-1|TRBJ2-3|.
CSVDPKGTDTQYF
>TRBV27|TRBJ1-2|.
CASSPQMDGVGGYTF
>TRBV6-6|TRBJ2-1|TRBD2
CASSSRTSGSVNEQFF
>TRBV28|TRBJ2-1|.
CASTITGREQFF
>TRBV11-2|TRBJ2-7|TRBD2
CASSLDRDGRTSGQF
>TRBV5-4|TRBJ2-6|.
CASTDKRGANVLTF
>TRBV28|TRBJ1-3|TRBD1
CASSSGQGTGNTIYF
>TRBV6-5|TRBJ2-1|.
CASSPGLNYNEQFF
>TRBV1|TRBJ1-5|.
CTSSQDGGSGAARDQPQHF
>TRBV2|TRBJ2-3|.
CASSEARATSTDTQYF
>TRBV18|TRBJ1-5|.
CASSPVADQPQHF
>TRBV30|TRBJ1-5|TRBD1
CAWSGVRGQTANQPQHF
>TRBV9|TRBJ1-1|.
CASSVLEYTEAFF
>TRBV28|TRBJ2-4|.
CASSLSGLAKNIQYF
>TRBV19|TRBJ2-3|TRBD2
CASSTGGAFTDTQYF
>TRBV5-1|TRBJ2-6|.
CASSRQGVSGANVLTF
>TRBV14|TRBJ2-2|TRBD1
CASSTQQGAPNTGELFF
>TRBV4-1|TRBJ2-3|.
CASSSGAGAPDTQYF
>TRBV5-1|TRBJ2-1|.
CASSLAPWRGTYNEQFF
>TRBV5-1|TRBJ1-1|.
CASRYDWVGITEAFF
>TRBV10-3|TRBJ1-2|.
CAISPLPQFPYGYTF
>TRBV7-3|TRBJ2-1|TRBD1
CASSLTGQGLDEQFF
>TRBV7-2|TRBJ2-1|.
CASSLGVLTYNEQFF
>TRBV6-5|TRBJ1-5|.
CASRADQPQHF
>TRBV19|TRBJ1-2|.
CASSIGGLLGYGYTF
>TRBV6-5|TRBJ1-2|.
CASSYQGTPYGYTF
>TRBV19|TRBJ2-3|.
CASSPPGPDTQYF
>TRBV7-9|TRBJ2-5|TRBD2
CASSPGLAAETQYF
>TRBV5-1|TRBJ2-1|.
CASSLVPGSYNEQFF
>TRBV11-2|TRBJ2-7|.
CASSTSPAGPYEQYF
>TRBV11-2|TRBJ1-2|.
CASSLVYEGLEGYTF
>TRBV4-2|TRBJ2-5|TRBD2
CASSQDTTRGLAGVVAQETQYF
>TRBV9|TRBJ2-3|TRBD1
CASSVVGRGPDTQYF
>TRBV11-2|TRBJ2-5|.
CASSLETATGTQYF
>TRBV6-4|TRBJ2-2|TRBD1
CASRTGTGNTGELFF
>TRBV7-9|TRBJ2-2|.
CAIPSSANTGELFF
>TRBV27|TRBJ1-1|.
CASKRERGEAFF
>TRBV6-5|TRBJ2-7|.
CASSPSATYEQYF
>TRBV13|TRBJ2-1|TRBD1
CASSTTGNEQFF
>TRBV5-1|TRBJ1-1|.
CASSWRTGSTAEAFF
>TRBV7-7|TRBJ2-3|.
CASSLAERSSQYF
>TRBV4-1|TRBJ2-1|.
CASSQVIRDHIQNEQFF
>TRBV30|TRBJ1-5|TRBD1
CAWNTGGINQPQHF
>TRBV6-1|TRBJ2-7|.
CASKVRRYEQYF
>TRBV4-1|TRBJ2-7|TRBD2
CASSHLLVRGLAAYEQYF
>TRBV2|TRBJ2-7|TRBD1
CASRDRVTYEQYF
>TRBV4-1|TRBJ1-4|.
CASSQAVSATNEKLFF
>TRBV5-1|TRBJ2-7|TRBD2
CASSLGTGALTSGRTSYEQYF
>TRBV27|TRBJ2-7|TRBD2
CASSLKRTSEGDEQYF
>TRBV2|TRBJ2-5|.
CASSVGYQETQYF
>TRBV7-2|TRBJ1-3|.
CASSQRRGGNTIYF
>TRBV18|TRBJ1-4|TRBD1
CASSPQTGNNEKLFF